One and the same sample provided the 24 T cell receptor beta chains below, sequenced in a study of blood T cell repertoires in COVID-19. Assay: immunoSEQ multiplex PCR; the TCRdb copy retains only in-frame clones and omits some. This sample has hundreds of thousands of clones, with 85% to 90% found just once. Material: peripheral blood. Every receptor here comes from a human donor in a cohort sampled during active COVID-19.

The chain joins TRBV29-1 to TRBJ1-1; TRBD1 matches at 9 bases. With 6 bases clipped from V and 3 bases from J, the junction kept 5 bases outside the gene matches. There are 13 residues in the CDR3. Germline lookup yields CDR1 SQVTM and CDR2 ANQGSEA. The CDR3 DNA follows: TGCAGCGTGGGGGACAGGGTGGACACTGAAGCTTTCTTT. Translating gives CSVGDRVDTEAFF.

The CDR3 spells CASSLSGNYGYTF. DNA for the CDR3: TGTGCCAGCAGCTTGTCCGGGAACTATGGCTACACCTTC. The chain recombines TRBV5-6 with TRBJ1-2; D call uncertain. Trimming stripped 1 base from V and 2 bases from J, with 6 bases between. Germline CDR1 reads SGHDT; CDR2 reads YYEEEE. CDR3 length equals 13 residues.

The rearrangement uses TRBV10-1 and TRBJ2-1; 7 nucleotides line up with TRBD2. Germline lookup yields CDR1 WNHNN and CDR2 SYGVQD (reference sequence). V shed 5 bases, J shed 9 bases, and the junction held 7 bases outside the gene matches. The CDR3 length is 13 residues. The CDR3: CASSMGGVGEQFF. The CDR3 DNA reads as TGCGCCAGCAGTATGGGAGGGGTAGGTGAGCAGTTCTTC.

The CDR3 coding sequence is TGTGCCAGCAGCCAAGGCTACAGTTATCAGCCCCAGCATTTT. Protein product: CASSQGYSYQPQHF. The chain has TRBV3-1 (or the pseudogene TRBV3-2) and TRBJ1-5; D gene unclear. The V end lost 1 base, the J end lost 5 bases, and 9 bases lay between the germline ends. Germline V gene lookup returns CDR1 LGHDT and CDR2 YNNKEL (reference sequence). The CDR3 loop spans 14 amino acids.

The V call is TRBV5-6, the J call TRBJ2-3; 9 bases fit TRBD2. V was pared by 0 bases and J by 4 bases, with 9 bases of the junction left unmatched. The CDR3 contains 17 residues. In germline, CDR1 is SGHDT, CDR2 YYEEEE. The CDR3 DNA sequence: TGTGCCAGCAGCTTGGAAAGTGGCGGGAGGGCTCCAGATACGCAGTATTTT. Protein product: CASSLESGGRAPDTQYF.

The V call is TRBV24-1, the J call TRBJ2-1; 12 nucleotides match TRBD2. The CDR3 is made up of 16 amino acids. Germline CDR1 reads KGHDR; CDR2 reads SFDVKD. J gave up 4 bases and V 2 bases, and 2 bases lay outside the gene matches. The CDR3 spells CATSDWTSGTYNEQFF. The CDR3 nucleotides read TGTGCCACCAGTGATTGGACTAGCGGGACGTACAATGAGCAGTTCTTC.

This sequence joins TRBV6-6 and TRBJ2-7; 8 bases are a match to TRBD1. This CDR3 comprises 15 residues. V trimming: 6 bases; J trimming: 4 bases; junction bases outside the gene matches: 11. CDR1 and CDR2 (germline): MNHNY, SVGAGI (reference sequence). The CDR3 DNA reads TGTGCCAGCAGAGGCCAGGGGGCGCTCATTTACGAGCAGTACTTC. The encoded protein is CASRGQGALIYEQYF.

V usage is TRBV5-4 and J usage is TRBJ2-2; TRBD1 matches at 9 bases. This CDR3 region has 16 residues. The germline V gene has CDR1 SGHNT and CDR2 YYREEE (reference sequence). J was trimmed by 6 bases and V by 4 bases; bases with no gene match: 10. DNA for the CDR3: TGTGCCAGCAGCAAACAGGGGGCGTTCGGGGCCGGGGAGCTGTTTTTT. Protein sequence: CASSKQGAFGAGELFF.

V is TRBV6-2 or TRBV6-3 and J is TRBJ2-2; 7 nucleotides agree with TRBD1. V dropped 5 bases and J dropped 5; count of bases not matched to a gene: 5. This CDR3 contains 14 residues. CDR1 is MNHEY and CDR2 is SVGEGT in the germline V gene. The CDR3, as DNA: TGTGCCAGCAGTGGGCAGGGGGAGACCGGGGAGCTGTTTTTT. Translating it yields CASSGQGETGELFF.

This clone came up a few times. V is TRBV5-8 and J is TRBJ2-3, with a possible D match to TRBD2 (6 bases). Germline-derived CDR1 and CDR2 are SGHTS and YDEGEE. There are 14 residues in the CDR3. V lost 4 bases and J 2 bases, leaving 11 bases between the germline ends. The CDR3 DNA reads TGTGCCAGCAGCCCGGGACTTCCCACAGATACGCAGTATTTT. Translating gives CASSPGLPTDTQYF.

The CDR3: CASRATGGYEQYF. The DNA for the CDR3 is TGTGCCAGCAGGGCAACCGGAGGCTACGAGCAGTACTTC. V is TRBV28 and J is TRBJ2-7; possibly TRBD2 for D (5 bases). V shed 6 bases and J shed 3 bases, with 12 bases lying between them. Germline V gives CDR1 MDHEN, CDR2 SYDVKM. The CDR3 has 13 amino acids.

The rearrangement links TRBV5-1 to TRBJ2-1; D might be TRBD2 (6 bases). Germline CDR1 SGHRS, CDR2 YFSETQ. The CDR3 length is 18 residues. The V end was cut by 4 bases, the J end by 6 bases, with 26 bases between. The CDR3 loop is CASSHRDSRLRPPNEQFF. The CDR3 DNA sequence: TGCGCCAGCAGCCACCGGGACTCAAGGCTGAGACCTCCCAATGAGCAGTTCTTC.

V usage is TRBV28 and J usage is TRBJ1-1, with D tentatively TRBD1 (6 bases). From germline, CDR1 is MDHEN and CDR2 SYDVKM. The CDR3 is 16 residues long. V dropped 5 bases and J dropped 3 bases, with 19 bases sitting between them. In nucleotides, the CDR3 is TGTGCCAGCAGTACCCAGGGGCGTGTTGGTGACACTGAAGCTTTCTTT. Residues: CASSTQGRVGDTEAFF. The full variable domain, rest sourced from reference TRBV28 and TRBJ1-1, is DVKVTQSSRYLVKRTGEKVFLECVQDMDHENMFWYRQDPGLGLRLIYFSYDVKMKEKGDIPEGYSVSREKKERFSLILESASTNQTSMYLCASSTQGRVGDTEAFFGQGTRLTVV.

The V and J genes are TRBV30 and TRBJ1-5; a weak D match, TRBD1 (5 bases). The CDR3 loop spans 13 amino acids. Germline CDR1 reads GTSNPN; CDR2 reads SVGIG (reference sequence). The V end lost 2 bases, the J end lost 1 base, and 6 bases lay between the germline ends. CDR3 sequence: CAWSTGSNQPQHF. DNA of the CDR3: TGTGCCTGGAGTACAGGAAGCAATCAGCCCCAGCATTTT. Variable domain in full (rest from reference TRBV30 and TRBJ1-5): SQTIHQWPATLVQPVGSPLSLECTVEGTSNPNLYWYRQAAGRGLQLLFYSVGIGQISSEVPQNLSASRPQDRQFILSSKKLLLSDSGFYLCAWSTGSNQPQHFGDGTRLSIL.

V is TRBV7-2 and J is TRBJ2-7, with D maybe TRBD2 (6 bases). Per the germline V gene, CDR1 is SGHTA and CDR2 is FQGNSA. The CDR3 consists of 14 residues. The V end lost 1 base, the J end lost 4 bases, and 11 bases lay between the germline ends. The DNA for the CDR3 is TGTGCCAGCAGCTTAGAGGGAGGCTTTTACGAGCAGTACTTC. This translates into CASSLEGGFYEQYF.

The rearrangement links TRBV5-1 to TRBJ2-1; the match to TRBD2 covers 13 bases. Germline V gene lookup returns CDR1 SGHRS and CDR2 YFSETQ. This CDR3 region has 17 residues. With V trimmed by 1 base and J by 0 bases, 1 base remained unmatched. The CDR3 DNA reads TGCGCCAGCAGCTTGAGGACTAGCGGGAGCTCCTACAATGAGCAGTTCTTC. This gives the protein CASSLRTSGSSYNEQFF.

Of note for this clone: A junction boundary mismatches the germline segment, possibly from a read error. The chain is built from TRBV28 and TRBJ2-1; weak D call: TRBD2 (5 bases). Looked up from germline, CDR1 is MDHEN and CDR2 is SYDVKM. The CDR3 extends over 11 amino acids. CDR3 region: CASLSQNAEVF. The CDR3 nucleotides are TGTGCCAGCTTGTCACAGAACGCGGAGGTCTTC.

The J gene is TRBJ2-7, the V gene TRBV19; TRBD1 is a possible D gene (6 bases). Germline-derived CDR1 and CDR2 are LNHDA and SQIVND (reference sequence). This CDR3 has 14 amino acids. The ends were cut back, 6 bases at V and 0 bases at J, with 12 bases in the middle. The CDR3 nucleotides are TGTGCCAGTAGAGACAGGCCTAGCTCCTACGAGCAGTACTTC. Translation gives CASRDRPSSYEQYF.

This clone came up a few times. V gene TRBV7-2 combines with J gene TRBJ2-2; D is ambiguous. V lost 5 bases to trimming and J lost 7 bases, with 8 bases between them. There are 12 residues in the CDR3. Looked up from germline, CDR1 is SGHTA and CDR2 is FQGNSA. In nucleotides, the CDR3 is TGTGCCAGCAGCACTGCCCACGGGGAGCTGTTTTTT. Translated: CASSTAHGELFF. The variable domain in full, completed from reference TRBV7-2 and TRBJ2-2, reads GAGVSQSPSNKVTEKGKDVELRCDPISGHTALYWYRQSLGQGLEFLIYFQGNSAPDKSGLPSDRFSAERTGGSVSTLTIQRTQQEDSAVYLCASSTAHGELFFGEGSRLTVL.

This chain links TRBV3-1 (or the pseudogene TRBV3-2) with TRBJ2-7; D unclear. V lost 2 bases to trimming and J lost 5 bases, with 4 bases between them. Germline loops: CDR1 LGHDT, CDR2 YNNKEL (reference sequence). CDR3 size: 11 residues. CDR3 protein: CASSQSNEQYF. The CDR3 DNA reads TGTGCCAGCAGCCAATCTAACGAGCAGTACTTC.

V usage is TRBV28 and J usage is TRBJ1-5; D is undetermined. Trimming pared 5 bases from V and 11 bases from J, leaving 16 bases between. From germline, CDR1 is MDHEN and CDR2 SYDVKM. The CDR3 runs 13 residues. CDR3 DNA sequence: TGTGCCAGCAGTACTCAATCCCCCGGGACCCAGCATTTT. Protein sequence: CASSTQSPGTQHF.

The V and J genes are TRBV5-1 and TRBJ2-2; D may be TRBD1 (6 bases). The CDR3 extends over 17 amino acids. V gave up 0 bases and J gave up 5 bases, with 17 bases separating them. Per germline, CDR1 SGHRS and CDR2 YFSETQ. Here the CDR3 reads CASSLGVGRGRTGELFF. CDR3 nucleotide sequence: TGCGCCAGCAGCTTGGGAGTAGGCAGGGGACGAACCGGGGAGCTGTTTTTT.

The rearrangement joins TRBV18 to TRBJ2-1; 11 bases are a match to TRBD2. After removal of 4 bases from V and 6 bases from J, the junction contained 5 bases not matched to a gene. This CDR3 has 15 residues. The germline V gene encodes CDR1 KGHSH and CDR2 LQKENI. The CDR3 loop is CASSLIAGGSNEQFF. The CDR3 bases are TGTGCCAGCTCACTGATAGCGGGAGGGAGCAATGAGCAGTTCTTC.

This sequence joins TRBV11-2 and TRBJ2-1; 7 nucleotides align to TRBD2. This CDR3 contains 16 residues. Unmatched junction bases numbered 10, after V lost 3 bases and J lost 5 bases. The V gene's germline CDR1 is SGHAT and CDR2 FQNNGV. CDR3 in DNA: TGTGCCAGCAGCTTTAGTCCGGGGGGATCCAACAATGAGCAGTTCTTC. It encodes CASSFSPGGSNNEQFF. The complete variable domain, with remaining parts taken from reference TRBV11-2 and TRBJ2-1, reads EAGVAQSPRYKIIEKRQSVAFWCNPISGHATLYWYQQILGQGPKLLIQFQNNGVVDDSQLPKDRFSAERLKGVDSTLKIQPAKLEDSAVYLCASSFSPGGSNNEQFFGPGTRLTVL.